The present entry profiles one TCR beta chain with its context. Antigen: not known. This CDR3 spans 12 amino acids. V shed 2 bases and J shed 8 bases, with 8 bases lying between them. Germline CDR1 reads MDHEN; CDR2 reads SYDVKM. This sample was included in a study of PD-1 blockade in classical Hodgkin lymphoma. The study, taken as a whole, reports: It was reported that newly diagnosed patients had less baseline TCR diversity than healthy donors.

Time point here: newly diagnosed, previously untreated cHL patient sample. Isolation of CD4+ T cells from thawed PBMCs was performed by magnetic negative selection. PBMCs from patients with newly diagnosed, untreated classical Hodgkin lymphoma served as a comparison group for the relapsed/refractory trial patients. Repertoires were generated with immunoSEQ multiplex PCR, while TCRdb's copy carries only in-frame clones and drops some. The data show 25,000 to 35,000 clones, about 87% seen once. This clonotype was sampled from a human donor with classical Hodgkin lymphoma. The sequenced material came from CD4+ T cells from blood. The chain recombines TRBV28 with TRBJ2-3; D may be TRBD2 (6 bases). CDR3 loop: CASSLGRFTQYF. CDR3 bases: TGTGCCAGCAGTTTAGGGAGGTTTACGCAGTATTTT.